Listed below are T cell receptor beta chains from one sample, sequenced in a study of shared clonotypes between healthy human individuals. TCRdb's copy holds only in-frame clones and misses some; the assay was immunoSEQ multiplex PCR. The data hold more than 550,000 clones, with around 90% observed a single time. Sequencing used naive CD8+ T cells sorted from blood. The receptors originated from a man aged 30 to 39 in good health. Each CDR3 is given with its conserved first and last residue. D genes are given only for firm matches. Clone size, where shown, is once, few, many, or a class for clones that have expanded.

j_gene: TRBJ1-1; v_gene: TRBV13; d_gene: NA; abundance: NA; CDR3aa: CASRYTGEAFF; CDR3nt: TGTGCCAGCAGGTACACGGGTGAAGCTTTCTTT
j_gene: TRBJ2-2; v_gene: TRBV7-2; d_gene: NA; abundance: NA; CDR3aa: CASSLNRNTGELFF; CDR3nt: TGTGCCAGCAGCTTAAATAGGAACACCGGGGAGCTGTTTTTT
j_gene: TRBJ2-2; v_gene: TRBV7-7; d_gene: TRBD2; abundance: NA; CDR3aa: CASSPGLAGVTGELFF; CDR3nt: TGTGCTAGCAGCCCGGGACTAGCGGGAGTTACCGGGGAGCTGTTTTTT
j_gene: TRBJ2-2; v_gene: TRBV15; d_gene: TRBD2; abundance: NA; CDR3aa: CATSRDRGGGGELFF; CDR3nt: TGTGCCACCAGCAGAGATCGGGGGGGCGGCGGGGAGCTGTTTTTT
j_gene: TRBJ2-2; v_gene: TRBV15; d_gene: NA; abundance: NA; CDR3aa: CATSIWTGELFF; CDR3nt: TGTGCCACCAGCATCTGGACCGGGGAGCTGTTTTTT
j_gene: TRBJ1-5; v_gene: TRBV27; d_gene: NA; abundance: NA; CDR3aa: CASSLYSRQPQHF; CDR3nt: TGTGCCAGCAGTTTATATAGTCGGCAGCCCCAGCATTTT
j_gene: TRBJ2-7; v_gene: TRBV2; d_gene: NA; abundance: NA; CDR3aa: CATTLVRGSTYEQYF; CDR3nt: TGTGCCACCACGCTAGTTCGAGGAAGTACCTACGAGCAGTACTTC
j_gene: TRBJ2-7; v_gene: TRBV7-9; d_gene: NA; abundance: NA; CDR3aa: CASSSRSDLDYEQYF; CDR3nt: TGTGCCAGCAGCTCCAGGTCGGACCTCGACTACGAGCAGTACTTC
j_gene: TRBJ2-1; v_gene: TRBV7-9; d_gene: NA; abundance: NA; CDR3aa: CASSLEQAPHNEQFF; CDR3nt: TGTGCCAGCAGCTTAGAACAGGCGCCCCACAATGAGCAGTTCTTC
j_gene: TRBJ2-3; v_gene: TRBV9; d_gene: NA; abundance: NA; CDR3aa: CASSFAGTSTDTQYF; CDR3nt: TGTGCCAGCAGCTTCGCCGGAACCAGCACAGATACGCAGTATTTT
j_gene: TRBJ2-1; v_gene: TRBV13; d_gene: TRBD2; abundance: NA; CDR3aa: CASSLLSGRGEQFF; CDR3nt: TGTGCCAGCAGCTTGCTGAGCGGGAGGGGTGAGCAGTTCTTC
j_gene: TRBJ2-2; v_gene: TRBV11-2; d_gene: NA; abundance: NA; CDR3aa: CASSKDWNTGELFF; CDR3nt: TGTGCCAGCAGCAAGGACTGGAACACCGGGGAGCTGTTTTTT
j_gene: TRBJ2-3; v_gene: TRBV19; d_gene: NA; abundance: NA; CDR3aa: CASSMTTDTQYF; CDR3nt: TGTGCCAGTAGTATGACCACAGATACGCAGTATTTT
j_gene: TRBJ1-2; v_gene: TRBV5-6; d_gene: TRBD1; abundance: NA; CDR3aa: CASSPLPSQGAWGYTF; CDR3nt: TGTGCCAGCAGCCCCCTCCCCTCACAGGGGGCATGGGGCTACACCTTC
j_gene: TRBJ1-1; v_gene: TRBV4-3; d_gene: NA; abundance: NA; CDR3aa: CASSQVNEGDTEAFF; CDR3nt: TGCGCCAGCAGCCAAGTGAATGAGGGAGACACTGAAGCTTTCTTT
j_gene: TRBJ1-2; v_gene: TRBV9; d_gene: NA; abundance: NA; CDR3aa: CASSVGERRGTGAF; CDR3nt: TGTGCCAGCAGCGTAGGGGAACGACGCGGTACGGGCGCCTTC
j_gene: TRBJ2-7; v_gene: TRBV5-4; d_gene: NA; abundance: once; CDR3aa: CASSLGQLSYEQYF; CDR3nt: TGTGCCAGCAGCTTGGGGCAGCTAAGCTACGAGCAGTACTTC
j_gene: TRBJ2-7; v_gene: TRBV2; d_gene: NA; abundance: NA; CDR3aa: CATQGGRLPYEQYF; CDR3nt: TGTGCCACTCAAGGCGGTAGATTACCCTACGAGCAGTACTTC
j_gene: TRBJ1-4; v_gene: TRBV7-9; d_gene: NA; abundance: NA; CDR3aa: CASSSRRPEDVNEKLFF; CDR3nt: TGTGCCAGCAGCTCTAGACGGCCGGAGGACGTCAATGAAAAACTGTTTTTT
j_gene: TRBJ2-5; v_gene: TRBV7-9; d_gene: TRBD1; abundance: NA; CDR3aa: CASGGTGVETQYF; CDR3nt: TGTGCCAGTGGCGGGACAGGGGTCGAGACCCAGTACTTC
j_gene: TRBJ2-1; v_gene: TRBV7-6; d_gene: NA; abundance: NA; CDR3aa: CASSISRSSYNEQFF; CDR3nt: TGTGCCAGCAGCATCTCTAGAAGCTCCTACAATGAGCAGTTCTTC
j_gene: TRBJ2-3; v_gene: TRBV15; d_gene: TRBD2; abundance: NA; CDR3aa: CATSEGLAGGLDTQYF; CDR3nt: TGTGCCACCAGCGAAGGACTAGCGGGAGGGTTAGATACGCAGTATTTT
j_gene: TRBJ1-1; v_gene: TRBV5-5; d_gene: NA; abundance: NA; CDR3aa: CASSLADWAVSTEAFF; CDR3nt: TGTGCCAGCAGCTTGGCTGACTGGGCCGTTTCGACTGAAGCTTTCTTT
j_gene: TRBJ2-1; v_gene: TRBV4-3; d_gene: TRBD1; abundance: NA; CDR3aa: CASSQDMPKDRPLVYEQFF; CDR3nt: TGCGCCAGCAGCCAAGATATGCCGAAGGACAGGCCCCTGGTGTATGAGCAGTTCTTC
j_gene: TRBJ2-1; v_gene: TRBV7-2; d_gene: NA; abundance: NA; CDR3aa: CASSLGQGTYNEQFF; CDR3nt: TGTGCCAGCAGCTTAGGGCAGGGCACATACAATGAGCAGTTCTTC
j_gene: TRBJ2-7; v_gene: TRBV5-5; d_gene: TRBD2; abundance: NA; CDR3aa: CASSPAGVRAYEQYF; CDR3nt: TGTGCCAGCAGCCCAGCGGGAGTGAGGGCCTACGAGCAGTACTTC
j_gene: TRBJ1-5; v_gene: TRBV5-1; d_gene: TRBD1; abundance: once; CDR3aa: CASSLEPGTGGNQPQHF; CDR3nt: TGCGCCAGCAGCTTGGAACCCGGGACAGGGGGAAATCAGCCCCAGCATTTT
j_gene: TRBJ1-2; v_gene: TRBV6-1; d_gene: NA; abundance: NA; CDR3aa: CASSEAPGHYGYTF; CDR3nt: TGTGCCAGCAGTGAAGCGCCAGGGCACTATGGCTACACCTTC
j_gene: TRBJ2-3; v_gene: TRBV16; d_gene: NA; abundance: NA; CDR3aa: CASSQSGGPTLTRTDTQYF; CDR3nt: TGTGCCAGCAGCCAATCCGGGGGCCCGACTCTTACACGCACAGATACGCAGTATTTT